The text below deals with one T cell receptor (beta chain). The V and J ends lost 5 bases and 7 bases respectively, with 17 bases between them. CDR1 is SEHNR and CDR2 is FQNEAQ in the germline V gene (reference sequence). This CDR3 is built from 14 residues. This sample stems from a study of shared clonotypes between healthy human individuals. Measured with immunoSEQ multiplex PCR; TCRdb has only the in-frame clones, and not every one. Here the sample spans about 2.1 million clones, 93% being singletons. Terminally differentiated effector memory CD45RA+ cells were excluded from the naive CD8 cells, which were CD45RO-negative and positively selected for CCR7.

This TCR was sampled from a man aged 18-30 years in good health. Some clones in this sample may be carry-over from other donors' samples. The sequencing sample was made of naive CD8+ T cells from PBMCs. This chain joins TRBV7-9 and TRBJ1-2; D may be TRBD1 (6 bases). CDR3 DNA sequence: TGTGCCAGCAGCCGTGGACAGTCCCACGGTGGCTACACCTTC. Amino acid sequence: CASSRGQSHGGYTF.